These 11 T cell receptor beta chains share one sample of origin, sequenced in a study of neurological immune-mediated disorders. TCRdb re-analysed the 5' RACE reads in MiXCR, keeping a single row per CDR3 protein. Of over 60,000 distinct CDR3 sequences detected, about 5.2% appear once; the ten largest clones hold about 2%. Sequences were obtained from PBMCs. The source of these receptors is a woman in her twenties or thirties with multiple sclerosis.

CDR3 sequence reads: CASSPGLGTDTQYF. The CDR3 coding sequence is TGTGCCAGCAGTCCGGGACTAGGCACAGATACGCAGTATTTT. The chain is built from TRBV6-5 and TRBJ2-3, with 8 bases lining up with TRBD2. The CDR3 sequence is 14 residues long. V dropped 5 bases and J dropped 1; count of bases not matched to a gene: 2. The germline V gene encodes CDR1 MNHEY and CDR2 SVGAGI.

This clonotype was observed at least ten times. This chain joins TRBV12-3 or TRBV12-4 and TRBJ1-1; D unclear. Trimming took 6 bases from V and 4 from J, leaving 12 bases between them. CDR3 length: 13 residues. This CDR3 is CASRTKGLTEAFF. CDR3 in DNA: TGTGCCAGCAGAACCAAAGGGCTCACTGAAGCTTTCTTT.

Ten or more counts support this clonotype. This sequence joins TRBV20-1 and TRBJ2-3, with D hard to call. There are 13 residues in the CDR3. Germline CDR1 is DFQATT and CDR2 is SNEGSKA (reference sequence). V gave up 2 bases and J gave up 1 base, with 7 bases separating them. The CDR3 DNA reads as TGCAGTGCTAGAAGGCGAGGCACAGATACGCAGTATTTT. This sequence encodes CSARRRGTDTQYF.

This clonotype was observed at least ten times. The CDR3 region is CASSLVGTGGFWEQYF. CDR3 sequence (DNA): TGTGCCAGCAGCTTAGTCGGGACAGGGGGATTCTGGGAGCAGTACTTC. The gene calls are TRBV7-9 and TRBJ2-7; 11 nucleotides agree with TRBD1. Germline trimming cut 1 base from V and 7 bases from J; bases unmatched to any gene: 9. Germline V gene lookup returns CDR1 SEHNR and CDR2 FQNEAQ (reference sequence). The CDR3 sequence is 16 residues long. Full variable domain (outside the CDR3, taken from reference TRBV7-9 and TRBJ2-7): DTGVSQNPRHKITKRGQNVTFRCDPISEHNRLYWYRQTLGQGPEFLTYFQNEAQLEKSRLLSDRFSAERPKGSFSTLEIQRTEQGDSAMYLCASSLVGTGGFWEQYFGPGTRLTVT.

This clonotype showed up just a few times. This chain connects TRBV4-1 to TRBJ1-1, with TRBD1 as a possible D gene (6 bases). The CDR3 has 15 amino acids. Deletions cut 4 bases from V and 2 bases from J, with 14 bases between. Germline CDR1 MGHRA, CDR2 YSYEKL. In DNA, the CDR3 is TGCGCCAGCAGCCTGGGGGCGCATCTTAACACTGAAGCTTTCTTT. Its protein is CASSLGAHLNTEAFF.

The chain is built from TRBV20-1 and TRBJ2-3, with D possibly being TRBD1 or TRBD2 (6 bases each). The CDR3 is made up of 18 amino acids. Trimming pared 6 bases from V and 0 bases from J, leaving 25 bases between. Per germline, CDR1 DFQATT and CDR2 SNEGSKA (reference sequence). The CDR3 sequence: CSAMWGAGGQSSTDTQYF. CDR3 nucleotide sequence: TGCAGTGCCATGTGGGGCGCCGGGGGCCAATCTAGCACAGATACGCAGTATTTT.

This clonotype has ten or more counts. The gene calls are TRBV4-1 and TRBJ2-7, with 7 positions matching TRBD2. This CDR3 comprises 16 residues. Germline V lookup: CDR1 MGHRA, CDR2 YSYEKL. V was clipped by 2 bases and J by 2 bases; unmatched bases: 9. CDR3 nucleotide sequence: TGCGCCAGCAGCCAACATTCTAGCGGTCCTACCTACGAGCAGTACTTC. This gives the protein CASSQHSSGPTYEQYF.

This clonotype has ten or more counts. CDR3 DNA sequence: TGCGCCAGCAGACTGACAGAAGGAACTGAAGCTTTCTTT. As protein: CASRLTEGTEAFF. This rearrangement joins TRBV5-1 to TRBJ1-1, with a tentative D call TRBD1 (5 bases). The germline V gene has CDR1 SGHRS and CDR2 YFSETQ. The germline V and J ends were trimmed by 5 bases and 5 bases, with 13 bases remaining between them. The CDR3 length is 13 residues.

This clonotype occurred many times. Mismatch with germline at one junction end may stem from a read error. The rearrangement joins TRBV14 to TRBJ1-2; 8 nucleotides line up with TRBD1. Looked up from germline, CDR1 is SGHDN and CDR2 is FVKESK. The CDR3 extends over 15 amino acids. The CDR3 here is CASSEDRGKTYGYTF. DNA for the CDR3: TGTGCCAGCAGCGAAGACAGGGGAAAGACATATGGCTACACCTTC.

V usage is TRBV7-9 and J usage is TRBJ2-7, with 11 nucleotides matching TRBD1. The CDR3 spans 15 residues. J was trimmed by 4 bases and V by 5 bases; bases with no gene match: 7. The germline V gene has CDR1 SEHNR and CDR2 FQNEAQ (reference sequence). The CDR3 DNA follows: TGTGCCAGCAGCAAAAGGACAGGGGGCTTGTACGAGCAGTACTTC. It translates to CASSKRTGGLYEQYF.

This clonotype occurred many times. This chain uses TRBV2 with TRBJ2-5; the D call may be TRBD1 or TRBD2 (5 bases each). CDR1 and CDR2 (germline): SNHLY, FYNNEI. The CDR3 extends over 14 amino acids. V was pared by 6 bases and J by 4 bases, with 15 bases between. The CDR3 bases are TGTGCCAGCAGCCCATACACAGGAGGAGAGACCCAGTACTTC. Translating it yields CASSPYTGGETQYF. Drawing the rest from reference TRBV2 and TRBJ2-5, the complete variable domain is EPEVTQTPSHQVTQMGQEVILRCVPISNHLYFYWYRQILGQKVEFLVSFYNNEISEKSEIFDDQFSVERPDGSNFTLKIRSTKLEDSAMYFCASSPYTGGETQYFGPGTRLLVL.